One T cell receptor beta chain is described in this entry. Original data processing: Reference gene primer amplification gave nucleated cell count estimates. Profiling relied on immunoSEQ multiplex PCR, and the TCRdb table lists in-frame clones only, not all of them. That table is the source of V, J and clone size, and D and trimming were worked out from the DNA. There are 250,000 or so clones in the sample; around 88% occur only once, and approximately 13% lies in the top ten. The sample belongs to a study of blood T cell repertoires in COVID-19. About the research overall: Donors in the United States, Italy and Spain gave samples during acute or convalescent COVID-19. PBMCs, B-cell-depleted T cells, or T cells provided the cDNA or gDNA that made up the material.

There are 15 residues in the CDR3. Germline CDR1 and CDR2: LGHNA and YSLEER. V lost 0 bases to trimming and J lost 5 bases, with 10 bases between them. The source is an elderly man with acute or convalescent COVID-19. The chain combines TRBV4-3 with TRBJ2-2; D is unclear. The sample comprised peripheral blood. CDR3 residues: CASSQDMGTTGELFF. In nucleotides, the CDR3 is TGCGCCAGCAGCCAAGATATGGGCACGACCGGGGAGCTGTTTTTT.